This T cell receptor (beta chain) originates from a study of blood T cell repertoires in COVID-19. Background on the study: Samples taken during acute and convalescent COVID-19 were collected in the United States, Italy and Spain. PBMCs, B-cell-depleted T cells, or T cells were the source of the cDNA or gDNA that made up the material.

In the original workflow: Reference gene primer amplification gave estimated nucleated cell counts. Here immunoSEQ multiplex PCR was the method, and the copy in TCRdb shows in-frame clones only, minus some. V and J calls and clone size are as listed in that table; D and trimming were resolved from the DNA. The data show tens of thousands of clones, about 91% seen once. Sequenced sample: peripheral blood. The origin of this receptor is a woman aged 80 or over with acute or convalescent COVID-19.

CDR3 nucleotide sequence: TGTGCCAGCAGCTTGGAGGGGGGGGCGAGCACAGATACGCAGTATTTT. Translated: CASSLEGGASTDTQYF. The chain employs TRBV5-4 and TRBJ2-3, with D tentatively TRBD2 (7 bases). CDR1 and CDR2 (germline): SGHNT, YYREEE (reference sequence). The CDR3 length is 16 residues. V lost 0 bases to trimming and J lost 0 bases, with 11 bases between them.